Listed below are T cell receptor beta chains from one sample, sequenced in a study of chemoradiotherapy in HPV16-positive cancers. Profiling relied on immunoSEQ multiplex PCR, and the TCRdb table lists in-frame clones only, not all of them. Among 9,500 to 15,000 clones listed, 88% were seen once. This specimen consisted of blood, obtained from a patient who underwent chemoradiotherapy. Receptor source: a human donor with HPV-associated anogenital cancer. Both conserved end residues are part of each CDR3. D genes are given only for firm matches. Clone sizes are given selectively: once, few, many, or a class where the clone is expanded.

CDR3 | DNA | J | V | D | size
CASSFTGTVDAFF | TGTGCCAGCAGCTTTACAGGGACGGTTGATGCTTTCTTT | TRBJ1-1 | TRBV5-4 | - | -
CASSRPGQGLDEQYF | TGTGCCAGCAGTCGGCCGGGACAGGGATTAGATGAGCAGTACTTC | TRBJ2-7 | TRBV5-6 | TRBD1 | -
CATSRDRGTNYGYTF | TGTGCCACCAGCAGGGACAGGGGCACTAACTATGGCTACACCTTC | TRBJ1-2 | TRBV15 | TRBD1 | -
CAISGGGQRSNYGYTF | TGTGCCATCAGTGGAGGGGGACAGCGCTCTAACTATGGCTACACCTTC | TRBJ1-2 | TRBV10-3 | TRBD1 | -
CASAGGVSSGNTIYF | TGTGCCAGCGCGGGGGGGGTCAGCTCTGGAAACACCATATATTTT | TRBJ1-3 | TRBV6-1 | - | once
CASRTGRNSPLHF | TGTGCCAGCAGGACAGGGCGAAATTCACCCCTCCACTTT | TRBJ1-6 | TRBV6-5 | TRBD1 | -
CASEGFSYEQYF | TGTGCCAGCGAGGGTTTTTCCTACGAGCAGTACTTC | TRBJ2-7 | TRBV6-5 | - | -
CASSLAPGTHSGANVLTF | TGTGCCAGCAGCTTAGCGCCAGGGACCCACTCTGGGGCCAACGTCCTGACTTTC | TRBJ2-6 | TRBV7-9 | - | -
CASSQRDGNQPQHF | TGTGCCAGCAGCCAAAGGGACGGCAATCAGCCCCAGCATTTT | TRBJ1-5 | TRBV5-5 | - | -
CATNRQGVPEAFF | TGTGCCACCAACAGACAGGGAGTGCCTGAAGCTTTCTTT | TRBJ1-1 | TRBV15 | TRBD1 | once
CASSLRGGYETQYF | TGCGCCAGCAGCTTGCGGGGGGGCTATGAGACCCAGTACTTC | TRBJ2-5 | TRBV5-1 | TRBD2 | -
CASSETAGGQETQYF | TGTGCCAGCAGTGAGACGGCGGGGGGCCAAGAGACCCAGTACTTC | TRBJ2-5 | TRBV6-1 | TRBD2 | -
CASSVSGTGHSFSYEQYF | TGCGCCAGCAGCGTATCCGGGACAGGGCACTCCTTCTCCTACGAGCAGTACTTC | TRBJ2-7 | TRBV5-1 | TRBD1 | -
CASSERDHANSPLHF | TGTGCCAGCAGTGAACGTGACCATGCCAATTCACCCCTCCACTTT | TRBJ1-6 | TRBV6-4 | - | -
CASSKSWGQPQHF | TGTGCCAGCAGCAAATCCTGGGGTCAGCCCCAGCATTTT | TRBJ1-5 | TRBV21-1 | - | -
CAISETARPYEQYF | TGTGCCATCAGTGAGACAGCCCGCCCCTACGAGCAGTACTTC | TRBJ2-7 | TRBV10-3 | - | once
CASSPTGATNEKLFF | TGCGCCAGCAGCCCCACCGGAGCAACTAATGAAAAACTGTTTTTT | TRBJ1-4 | TRBV5-1 | - | once
CASSQHSGDYEQYF | TGCGCCAGCAGCCAACATAGCGGGGACTACGAGCAGTACTTC | TRBJ2-7 | TRBV4-1 | TRBD2 | once
CASSYDTGSGANVLTF | TGTGCCAGCAGTTATGACACAGGGTCTGGGGCCAACGTCCTGACTTTC | TRBJ2-6 | TRBV6-5 | - | -
CASSRTGIDEQYF | TGTGCCAGCAGCCGGACAGGGATCGACGAGCAGTACTTC | TRBJ2-7 | TRBV5-4 | TRBD1 | few
CASSPGSYNEKLFF | TGTGCCAGCAGCCCGGGGAGTTATAATGAAAAACTGTTTTTT | TRBJ1-4 | TRBV7-9 | - | -
CASSSQDQGSYEQYF | TGTGCCAGCAGCTCTCAGGACCAAGGATCCTACGAGCAGTACTTC | TRBJ2-7 | TRBV7-9 | - | -
CASRAGGIGSNTEAFF | TGTGCCAGCAGGGCAGGGGGAATTGGGTCGAACACTGAAGCTTTCTTT | TRBJ1-1 | TRBV6-6 | TRBD1 | once
CATSRGVSYEKLFF | TGTGCCACCTCCCGAGGGGTATCTTATGAAAAACTGTTTTTT | TRBJ1-4 | TRBV2 | - | -
CASSYAWERNEQYF | TGTGCCAGCAGTTACGCTTGGGAAAGGAACGAGCAGTACTTC | TRBJ2-7 | TRBV6-5 | - | -
CASTRGLAGGRETQYF | TGTGCCAGCACCAGGGGACTAGCGGGGGGGCGGGAGACCCAGTACTTC | TRBJ2-5 | TRBV7-2 | TRBD2 | -
CAIRTNGGYGYTF | TGTGCCATCAGGACTAACGGGGGCTATGGCTACACCTTC | TRBJ1-2 | TRBV10-3 | - | -
CASRDRVNQPQHF | TGTGCCTCCCGGGACAGGGTAAATCAGCCCCAGCATTTT | TRBJ1-5 | TRBV30 | TRBD1 | -